This T cell receptor (beta chain) is drawn from a study of blood T cell repertoires in COVID-19. As for the study in general: The study drew acute and convalescent COVID-19 samples from the United States, Italy and Spain. T cells, B-cell-depleted T cells, or PBMCs supplied cDNA or gDNA.

Original processing methods: Estimation of nucleated cell counts was performed using reference gene primer amplification. Assay: immunoSEQ multiplex PCR; the TCRdb copy retains only in-frame clones and omits some. V and J calls plus clone size are reproduced from that table; the DNA served to infer D and trimming. Among more than 95,000 clones listed, 81% were seen once. This clone showed up just a few times. V lost 4 bases to trimming and J lost 6 bases, with 6 bases between them. Germline-derived CDR1 and CDR2 are MDHEN and SYDVKM. The CDR3 extends over 11 amino acids. The specimen sequenced was peripheral blood. This chain joins TRBV28 and TRBJ1-1; D remains ambiguous. The source is a woman aged 70 to 79 with acute or convalescent COVID-19. The CDR3 is CASSSAAEAFF. The CDR3 nucleotides read TGTGCCAGCAGTTCCGCGGCTGAAGCTTTCTTT.